Listed below are T cell receptor beta chains from one sample, sequenced in a study of beta chain features in type 1 diabetes. Assay used: immunoSEQ multiplex PCR; TCRdb lists only in-frame clones, some missing. The sample contains about 160,000 clones, 6% to 9% of which appear only once. Source material: central memory CD4+ T cells from blood. Source of these receptors: a man aged 18 to 29 with type 1 diabetes. Each CDR3 is given with its conserved first and last residue. The order of the fields is J gene, CDR3 length, D gene, clone size, V gene, CDR3 protein, CDR3 DNA. D genes are given only for firm matches. Size is omitted from some rows. Given values are once, few, many or a class for expanded clones.

j_gene: TRBJ2-5; len: 15; d_gene: .; abundance: few; v_gene: TRBV6-5; CDR3aa: CASSQAPNTQETQYF; CDR3nt: TGTGCCAGCAGTCAGGCCCCGAATACCCAAGAGACCCAGTACTTC
j_gene: TRBJ2-5; len: 13; d_gene: TRBD2; abundance: few; v_gene: TRBV2; CDR3aa: CASRRESGETQYF; CDR3nt: TGTGCCAGCAGGCGGGAGTCGGGGGAGACCCAGTACTTC
j_gene: TRBJ1-2; len: 12; d_gene: TRBD1; abundance: many; v_gene: TRBV7-9; CDR3aa: CASSWGQGSYTF; CDR3nt: TGTGCCAGCAGCTGGGGACAGGGAAGCTACACCTTC
j_gene: TRBJ2-2; len: 14; d_gene: TRBD2; abundance: .; v_gene: TRBV19; CDR3aa: CASQGLVDTGELFF; CDR3nt: TGTGCCAGTCAGGGACTAGTAGACACCGGGGAGCTGTTTTTT
j_gene: TRBJ2-3; len: 13; d_gene: .; abundance: many; v_gene: TRBV14; CDR3aa: CASSLRGSDTQYF; CDR3nt: TGTGCCAGCAGCCTTAGAGGCTCAGATACGCAGTATTTT
j_gene: TRBJ1-5; len: 15; d_gene: TRBD1; abundance: few; v_gene: TRBV29-1; CDR3aa: CSVAIGDSLNQPQHF; CDR3nt: TGCAGCGTGGCTATCGGGGACAGCCTCAATCAGCCCCAGCATTTT
j_gene: TRBJ2-5; len: 12; d_gene: .; abundance: .; v_gene: TRBV29-1; CDR3aa: CSVGVYQETQYF; CDR3nt: TGCAGCGTTGGCGTGTACCAAGAGACCCAGTACTTC
j_gene: TRBJ2-7; len: 19; d_gene: TRBD2; abundance: .; v_gene: TRBV5-1; CDR3aa: CASSKLAGGPSTLSYEQYF; CDR3nt: TGCGCCAGCAGTAAACTAGCGGGGGGACCCTCGACCCTCTCCTACGAGCAGTACTTC
j_gene: TRBJ2-7; len: 15; d_gene: .; abundance: many; v_gene: TRBV7-9; CDR3aa: CASSLNSGNMGEQYF; CDR3nt: TGTGCCAGCAGCTTAAATAGCGGCAATATGGGCGAGCAGTACTTC
j_gene: TRBJ1-2; len: 15; d_gene: .; abundance: .; v_gene: TRBV4-1; CDR3aa: CASAPRREPNYGYTF; CDR3nt: TGCGCCAGCGCCCCTCGGAGGGAACCTAACTATGGCTACACCTTC
j_gene: TRBJ1-4; len: 11; d_gene: .; abundance: few; v_gene: TRBV6-6; CDR3aa: CASGSGEKLFF; CDR3nt: TGTGCCAGTGGTTCAGGTGAAAAACTGTTTTTT
j_gene: TRBJ1-6; len: 15; d_gene: TRBD1; abundance: few; v_gene: TRBV30; CDR3aa: CAWGTPGTGYSPLHF; CDR3nt: TGTGCCTGGGGCACCCCCGGGACAGGGTATTCACCCCTCCACTTT
j_gene: TRBJ2-3; len: 16; d_gene: .; abundance: .; v_gene: TRBV9; CDR3aa: CASSIPLAASTDTQYF; CDR3nt: TGTGCCAGCAGCATCCCCTTAGCGGCTAGCACAGATACGCAGTATTTT
j_gene: TRBJ2-7; len: 16; d_gene: .; abundance: .; v_gene: TRBV6-1; CDR3aa: CASSEKREQPYYEQYF; CDR3nt: TGTGCCAGCAGTGAAAAGAGGGAACAGCCCTACTACGAGCAGTACTTC
j_gene: TRBJ1-2; len: 13; d_gene: .; abundance: .; v_gene: TRBV28; CDR3aa: CASSFSENYGYTF; CDR3nt: TGTGCCAGCAGTTTCTCGGAGAACTATGGCTACACCTTC
j_gene: TRBJ2-5; len: 15; d_gene: .; abundance: .; v_gene: TRBV11-2; CDR3aa: CASSLVWSEGETQYF; CDR3nt: TGTGCCAGCAGCTTAGTGTGGTCGGAGGGGGAGACCCAGTACTTC
j_gene: TRBJ2-1; len: 15; d_gene: TRBD2; abundance: .; v_gene: TRBV5-1; CDR3aa: CASSRTSEAWNEQFF; CDR3nt: TGCGCCAGCAGCCGGACTAGCGAGGCGTGGAATGAGCAGTTCTTC
j_gene: TRBJ2-5; len: 12; d_gene: .; abundance: .; v_gene: TRBV30; CDR3aa: CAWSWDTETQYF; CDR3nt: TGTGCCTGGAGCTGGGACACAGAGACCCAGTACTTC
j_gene: TRBJ2-2; len: 20; d_gene: TRBD1; abundance: .; v_gene: TRBV28; CDR3aa: CASSLTGWTGVTAPRGELFF; CDR3nt: TGTGCCAGCAGTTTAACCGGGTGGACAGGGGTAACCGCCCCACGCGGGGAGCTGTTTTTT
j_gene: TRBJ1-5; len: 15; d_gene: .; abundance: .; v_gene: TRBV27; CDR3aa: CARSGRDDPNQPQHF; CDR3nt: TGTGCCCGCAGCGGGAGGGATGACCCCAATCAGCCCCAGCATTTT
j_gene: TRBJ2-7; len: 12; d_gene: .; abundance: .; v_gene: TRBV7-6; CDR3aa: CASSPIGYEQYF; CDR3nt: TGTGCCAGCAGCCCCATCGGCTACGAGCAGTACTTC
j_gene: TRBJ2-2; len: 14; d_gene: TRBD2; abundance: .; v_gene: TRBV5-1; CDR3aa: CASRGLVGPGELFF; CDR3nt: TGCGCCTCCAGGGGACTAGTCGGGCCCGGGGAGCTGTTTTTT
j_gene: TRBJ2-3; len: 13; d_gene: .; abundance: .; v_gene: TRBV6-1; CDR3aa: CASSDVFTDTQYF; CDR3nt: TGTGCCAGCAGTGACGTCTTCACAGATACGCAGTATTTT
j_gene: TRBJ2-3; len: 16; d_gene: TRBD1; abundance: few; v_gene: TRBV15; CDR3aa: CATSPRQGRLTDTQYF; CDR3nt: TGTGCCACCAGCCCGAGACAGGGGAGGTTGACAGATACGCAGTATTTT
j_gene: TRBJ2-6; len: 16; d_gene: TRBD2; abundance: .; v_gene: TRBV19; CDR3aa: CASRAGRGSGANVLTF; CDR3nt: TGTGCCAGTAGAGCGGGGAGGGGCTCTGGGGCCAACGTCCTGACTTTC
j_gene: TRBJ2-6; len: 15; d_gene: TRBD1; abundance: few; v_gene: TRBV9; CDR3aa: CASSSQGAGANVLTF; CDR3nt: TGTGCCAGCAGCTCACAGGGGGCTGGGGCCAACGTCCTGACTTTC
j_gene: TRBJ1-2; len: 16; d_gene: TRBD1; abundance: few; v_gene: TRBV15; CDR3aa: CATSTGTGRLLYGYTF; CDR3nt: TGTGCCACCAGCACCGGGACAGGTCGACTTCTCTATGGCTACACCTTC
j_gene: TRBJ1-6; len: 12; d_gene: .; abundance: few; v_gene: TRBV30; CDR3aa: CAFRVYNSPLHF; CDR3nt: TGTGCCTTCAGGGTTTATAATTCACCCCTCCACTTT
j_gene: TRBJ1-5; len: 15; d_gene: .; abundance: many; v_gene: TRBV28; CDR3aa: CASSLPNGGNQPQHF; CDR3nt: TGTGCCAGCAGTTTACCTAACGGGGGCAATCAGCCCCAGCATTTT
j_gene: TRBJ1-5; len: 14; d_gene: .; abundance: few; v_gene: TRBV7-2; CDR3aa: CASSARTGNQPQHF; CDR3nt: TGTGCCAGCAGCGCCCGGACAGGCAATCAGCCCCAGCATTTT
j_gene: TRBJ2-3; len: 13; d_gene: .; abundance: many; v_gene: TRBV13; CDR3aa: CASSLEATDTQYF; CDR3nt: TGTGCCAGCAGCTTAGAAGCCACAGATACGCAGTATTTT
j_gene: TRBJ2-5; len: 14; d_gene: .; abundance: few; v_gene: TRBV9; CDR3aa: CASSEASRGETQYF; CDR3nt: TGTGCCAGCAGCGAGGCTAGCAGGGGAGAGACCCAGTACTTC
j_gene: TRBJ1-2; len: 12; d_gene: TRBD1; abundance: .; v_gene: TRBV28; CDR3aa: CASTQGIYGYTF; CDR3nt: TGTGCCAGCACACAGGGGATCTATGGCTACACCTTC
j_gene: TRBJ1-4; len: 14; d_gene: TRBD1; abundance: .; v_gene: TRBV29-1; CDR3aa: CSVEETGVNEKLFF; CDR3nt: TGCAGCGTTGAGGAGACAGGGGTTAATGAAAAACTGTTTTTT
j_gene: TRBJ1-2; len: 12; d_gene: .; abundance: .; v_gene: TRBV5-4; CDR3aa: CASSQVFYGYTF; CDR3nt: TGTGCCAGCAGCCAGGTTTTTTATGGCTACACCTTC